These 25 T cell receptor beta chains came from one sample sequenced in a study of blood T cell repertoires in COVID-19. Profiling relied on immunoSEQ multiplex PCR, and the TCRdb table lists in-frame clones only, not all of them. The sample comprises 50,000 to 75,000 clones, 75% to 80% of which are singletons, and about 50% rests with the top ten. What was sequenced was peripheral blood. Source of these receptors: an elderly woman with acute or convalescent COVID-19.

This chain links TRBV6-5 with TRBJ1-4; 9 positions match TRBD1. The J segment lost 7 bases and the V segment lost 6 bases, leaving 9 bases of the junction unmatched. Germline lookup yields CDR1 MNHEY and CDR2 SVGAGI. The CDR3 spans 15 residues. CDR3 nucleotide sequence: TGTGCCAGCAGCCAAGACAGGGGGTACGGTGAAAAACTGTTTTTT. It yields the protein CASSQDRGYGEKLFF.

A few counts support this clone. This CDR3 reads CASKSGQGIDTEAFF. The CDR3 DNA follows: TGCGCCAGCAAATCCGGACAGGGAATCGACACTGAAGCTTTCTTT. The chain is built from TRBV5-1 and TRBJ1-1; 8 nucleotides agree with TRBD1. V lost 6 bases, J lost 3 bases, and 10 bases stayed unmatched. The CDR3 extends over 15 amino acids. Per the germline V gene, CDR1 is SGHRS and CDR2 is YFSETQ. Using reference TRBV5-1 and TRBJ1-1 for the parts outside the CDR3, the full variable domain is KAGVTQTPRYLIKTRGQQVTLSCSPISGHRSVSWYQQTPGQGLQFLFEYFSETQRNKGNFPGRFSGRQFSNSRSEMNVSTLELGDSALYLCASKSGQGIDTEAFFGQGTRLTVV.

The rearrangement uses TRBV7-8 and TRBJ1-2; 11 nucleotides match TRBD1. Germline trimming cut 7 bases from V and 6 bases from J; bases unmatched to any gene: 4. Germline-derived CDR1 and CDR2 are SGHVS and FQNEAQ. This CDR3 has 13 residues. CDR3 nucleotides: TGTGCCAGCACCGGGGACAGGGGGAATGGCTACACCTTC. It translates to CASTGDRGNGYTF. Full variable domain (rest looked up from reference TRBV7-8 and TRBJ1-2): GAGVSQSPRYKVAKRGQDVALRCDPISGHVSLFWYQQALGQGPEFLTYFQNEAQLDKSGLPSDRFFAERPEGSVSTLKIQRTQQEDSAVYLCASTGDRGNGYTFGSGTRLTVV.

This clone has just one count. This chain connects TRBV7-9 to TRBJ2-1, with D maybe TRBD2 (5 bases). The CDR3 has 16 amino acids. V was clipped by 5 bases and J by 2 bases, with 16 bases between them. The germline CDR1 and CDR2 sequences are SEHNR and FQNEAQ (reference sequence). The CDR3: CASSAWRSPAYNEQFF. The CDR3 DNA is TGTGCCAGCAGCGCCTGGAGGAGTCCGGCCTACAATGAGCAGTTCTTC.

V is TRBV7-2 and J is TRBJ2-7; the match to TRBD1 covers 8 bases. Germline values: CDR1 SGHTA, CDR2 FQGNSA. The CDR3 contains 15 residues. With V trimmed by 1 base and J by 4 bases, 6 bases remained unmatched. As DNA, the CDR3 is TGTGCCAGCAGCTTAGGGACAGGGTGGGCGTACGAGCAGTACTTC. Amino acids: CASSLGTGWAYEQYF. Variable domain in full (rest from reference TRBV7-2 and TRBJ2-7): GAGVSQSPSNKVTEKGKDVELRCDPISGHTALYWYRQSLGQGLEFLIYFQGNSAPDKSGLPSDRFSAERTGGSVSTLTIQRTQQEDSAVYLCASSLGTGWAYEQYFGPGTRLTVT.

The chain has TRBV10-3 and TRBJ1-5; D unresolved. V dropped 0 bases and J dropped 2 bases, with 14 bases sitting between them. CDR1 and CDR2 (germline): ENHRY, SYGVKD. The CDR3 sequence is 17 residues long. The CDR3 DNA reads as TGTGCCATCAGTGAGTCGATTCTCCGGGGTGGCAATCAGCCCCAGCATTTT. Translation gives CAISESILRGGNQPQHF.

V is TRBV19 and J is TRBJ1-2, with TRBD1 as a possible D gene (6 bases). V lost 3 bases to trimming and J lost 9 bases, with 20 bases between them. Germline V gene data show CDR1 as LNHDA and CDR2 as SQIVND (reference sequence). The CDR3 is 15 residues long. CDR3 in DNA: TGTGCCAGTAGTATGAATCCCGACAGGCAAGGGAGCTACACCTTC. Translated, it gives CASSMNPDRQGSYTF.

V and J are TRBV9 and TRBJ2-7; TRBD2 matches at 9 bases. The CDR3 is made up of 15 amino acids. V trimming: 0 bases; J trimming: 4 bases; junction bases outside the gene matches: 5. Germline V CDR1 and CDR2: SGDLS, YYNGEE. The CDR3: CASSVGSGRWYEQYF. The CDR3, as DNA: TGTGCCAGCAGCGTAGGTAGCGGGAGATGGTACGAGCAGTACTTC.

This clone has just a few counts. The CDR3 here is CASSQGQGNSPLHF. As DNA, the CDR3 is TGTGCCAGCAGCCAAGGACAGGGTAATTCACCCCTCCACTTT. The V gene is TRBV3-1 (or the pseudogene TRBV3-2), the J gene TRBJ1-6; 7 bases fit TRBD1. V shed 1 base, J shed 6 bases, and the junction held 0 bases outside the gene matches. Germline assignment: CDR1 LGHDT and CDR2 YNNKEL (reference sequence). The CDR3 consists of 14 residues.

J is TRBJ2-2 and V is TRBV27; 9 bases agree with TRBD2. The CDR3 has 17 residues. Looked up from germline, CDR1 is MNHEY and CDR2 is SMNVEV (reference sequence). The V segment lost 5 bases and the J segment 8 bases; nucleotides outside the gene matches: 15. The CDR3 here is CASSPRKGGGVSGELFF. CDR3 nucleotides: TGTGCCAGCAGTCCCAGAAAAGGCGGGGGGGTTTCAGGGGAGCTGTTTTTT.

This chain uses TRBV11-3 with TRBJ2-5; TRBD1 might be the D (5 bases). The CDR3 length is 13 residues. Germline V gives CDR1 SGHNT, CDR2 YENEEA. V lost 1 base and J lost 7, with 10 bases in between. CDR3 nucleotide sequence: TGTGCCAGCAGCTTAGGGGGCCAGGGGACCCAGTACTTC. Translated, it gives CASSLGGQGTQYF.

The V gene is TRBV7-3, the J gene TRBJ2-5; the match to TRBD2 covers 7 bases. In germline, CDR1 is SGHTA, CDR2 FQGTGA. V trimming: 4 bases; J trimming: 6 bases; junction bases outside the gene matches: 5. This CDR3 spans 13 amino acids. CDR3 in amino acids: CASSSASGKTQYF. The CDR3 bases are TGTGCCAGCAGCTCGGCTAGCGGAAAGACCCAGTACTTC. The full variable domain, with the rest looked up from reference TRBV7-3 and TRBJ2-5, is GAGVSQTPSNKVTEKGKYVELRCDPISGHTALYWYRQSLGQGPEFLIYFQGTGAADDSGLPNDRFFAVRPEGSVSTLKIQRTERGDSAVYLCASSSASGKTQYFGPGTRLLVL.

This clone was counted a single time. The chain is built from TRBV4-1 and TRBJ1-2; 8 bases line up with TRBD1. The CDR3 runs 15 residues. Trimming cost V 0 bases and J 4 bases; bases outside gene matches: 4. CDR1 is MGHRA, CDR2 YSYEKL, per germline. The chain's CDR3 is CASSQDGTGTYGYTF. The CDR3 DNA is TGCGCCAGCAGCCAAGACGGGACAGGTACCTATGGCTACACCTTC.

The chain carries TRBV7-6 and TRBJ1-1, with 7 positions matching TRBD1. Germline CDR1 SGHVS, CDR2 FNYEAQ. With V trimmed by 5 bases and J by 6 bases, 12 bases remained unmatched. The CDR3 runs to 15 residues. As DNA, the CDR3 is TGTGCCAGCAGCCCCCGGACAGGACAAGGGCCTGAAGCTTTCTTT. Translated, it gives CASSPRTGQGPEAFF.

The J gene is TRBJ2-7, the V gene TRBV5-4; D is possibly TRBD1 (6 bases). Trimming cost V 3 bases and J 3 bases, with 10 bases left between them. Germline-derived CDR1 and CDR2 are SGHNT and YYREEE (reference sequence). The CDR3 totals 13 residues. For the CDR3, the DNA is TGTGCCAGCAGCTCCCGGGACAACTACGAGCAGTACTTC. Encoded protein: CASSSRDNYEQYF.

The chain carries TRBV15 and TRBJ1-2; D is uncertain. Germline V gene lookup returns CDR1 LNHNV and CDR2 YYDKDF (reference sequence). The CDR3 extends over 14 amino acids. V was clipped by 1 base and J by 2 bases, with 8 bases between them. In nucleotides, the CDR3 is TGTGCCACCAGCAGAGTAGCAAGGAACTATGGCTACACCTTC. Protein product: CATSRVARNYGYTF. Variable domain in full (rest from reference TRBV15 and TRBJ1-2): DAMVIQNPRYQVTQFGKPVTLSCSQTLNHNVMYWYQQKSSQAPKLLFHYYDKDFNNEADTPDNFQSRRPNTSFCFLDIRSPGLGDTAMYLCATSRVARNYGYTFGSGTRLTVV.

This clone was detected only once. The J gene is TRBJ2-1, the V gene TRBV9; 8 bases fit TRBD1. The CDR3 is 15 amino acids. V lost 0 bases to trimming and J lost 9 bases; unmatched junction nucleotides: 8. Germline CDR1 reads SGDLS; CDR2 reads YYNGEE. CDR3 residues: CASSVAPDRAGEQFF. CDR3 DNA sequence: TGTGCCAGCAGCGTAGCTCCGGACAGGGCCGGTGAGCAGTTCTTC.

For the CDR3, the DNA is TGTGCTAGTGGTTTGAGTCAGACGCTGGGCAGGGGAGCGGTAAAACTGTTTTTT. This encodes CASGLSQTLGRGAVKLFF. The rearrangement links TRBV12-5 to TRBJ1-4, with D maybe TRBD1 (6 bases). The V end lost 2 bases, the J end lost 10 bases, and 26 bases lay between the germline ends. The CDR3 spans 18 residues. Germline values: CDR1 LGHNT, CDR2 FRNRAP.

V usage is TRBV20-1 and J usage is TRBJ2-1; 9 positions agree with TRBD2. After removal of 3 bases from V and 12 bases from J, the junction contained 12 bases not matched to a gene. CDR3 length: 14 amino acids. Germline loops: CDR1 DFQATT, CDR2 SNEGSKA (reference sequence). The CDR3 here is CSASSGRSGGPQFF. The CDR3 DNA reads TGCAGTGCTAGTAGCGGGAGAAGCGGGGGACCGCAGTTCTTC.

The CDR3 protein is CASSSLRDRGNEQYF. The CDR3 bases are TGTGCCAGCAGCTCCCTCCGGGACAGGGGAAACGAGCAGTACTTC. The chain employs TRBV11-2 and TRBJ2-7; 10 nucleotides align to TRBD1. Germline V CDR1 and CDR2: SGHAT, FQNNGV. The CDR3 totals 15 residues. The V and J ends lost 4 bases and 5 bases, in that order; junction bases with no gene match: 8.

This chain uses TRBV12-5 with TRBJ2-1, with a possible D match to TRBD2 (6 bases). Germline V CDR1 and CDR2: LGHNT, FRNRAP. V lost 4 bases to trimming and J lost 9 bases, with 19 bases between them. The CDR3 is 15 amino acids. CDR3 DNA sequence: TGTGCTAGTGGTTCGCTGGCGGGGCCCGCCGGTGAGCAGTTCTTC. Its protein product is CASGSLAGPAGEQFF. The full variable domain, its missing parts supplied by reference TRBV12-5 and TRBJ2-1, is DARVTQTPRHKVTEMGQEVTMRCQPILGHNTVFWYRQTMMQGLELLAYFRNRAPLDDSGMPKDRFSAEMPDATLATLKIQPSEPRDSAVYFCASGSLAGPAGEQFFGPGTRLTVL.

The chain's CDR3 is CASSPGTVYEQYF. In DNA, the CDR3 is TGTGCCAGCAGCCCGGGGACAGTCTACGAGCAGTACTTC. This sequence joins TRBV7-9 and TRBJ2-7; 7 bases align to TRBD1. Germline values: CDR1 SEHNR, CDR2 FQNEAQ (reference sequence). This CDR3 spans 13 amino acids. The V gene end was trimmed by 5 bases and the J gene end by 3 bases; junction bases not matched to a gene: 4.

This chain connects TRBV13 to TRBJ2-7; possible D gene TRBD2, 5 bases. CDR1 PRHDT and CDR2 FYEKMQ come from the germline V gene (reference sequence). The CDR3 totals 14 residues. Trimming removed 3 bases at V and 1 base at J, with 10 bases between. The CDR3 bases are TGTGCCAGCAGCTTCTCTAGCAGTTCCTACGAGCAGTACTTC. Protein sequence: CASSFSSSSYEQYF.

The sample holds a few counts of this clone. This chain uses TRBV7-2 with TRBJ2-7; TRBD2 agrees at 13 bases. The CDR3 sequence is 17 residues long. Germline V gives CDR1 SGHTA, CDR2 FQGNSA. V was pared by 5 bases and J by 3 bases, with 10 bases of the junction left unmatched. CDR3 coding DNA: TGTGCCAGCAGCCCATATCTACTAGCGGGAGGGCTCTACGAGCAGTACTTC. Residues: CASSPYLLAGGLYEQYF.

This chain links TRBV7-2 with TRBJ2-7, with unresolved D. Trimming took off 5 bases at V and 2 bases at J, with 4 bases between the two ends. The germline V gene has CDR1 SGHTA and CDR2 FQGNSA. The CDR3 is 11 amino acids. The CDR3 spells CASSDTYEQYF. In DNA, the CDR3 is TGTGCCAGCAGCGACACCTACGAGCAGTACTTC.